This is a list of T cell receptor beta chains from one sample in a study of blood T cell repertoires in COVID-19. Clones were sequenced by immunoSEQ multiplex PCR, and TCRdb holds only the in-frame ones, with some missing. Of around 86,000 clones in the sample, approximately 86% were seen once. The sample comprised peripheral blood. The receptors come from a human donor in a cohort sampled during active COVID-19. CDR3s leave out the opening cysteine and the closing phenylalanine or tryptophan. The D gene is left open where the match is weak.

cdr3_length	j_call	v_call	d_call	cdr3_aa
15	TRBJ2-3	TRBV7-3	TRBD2	ASSLNGLAGVPDTQY
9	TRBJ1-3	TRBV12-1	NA	ASSPQWTIY
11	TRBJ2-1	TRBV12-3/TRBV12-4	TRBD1	AIGQARDNEQF
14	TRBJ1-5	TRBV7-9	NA	ASSPTPTVSNQPQH
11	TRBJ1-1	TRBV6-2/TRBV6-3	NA	ASSYTVNTEAF
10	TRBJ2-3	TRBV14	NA	ASSQGPNTQY
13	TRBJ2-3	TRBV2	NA	ASSERRVGTDTQY
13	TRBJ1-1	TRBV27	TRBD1	ASSSSQGALSEAF
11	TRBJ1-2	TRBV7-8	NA	AWGGGFNYGYT
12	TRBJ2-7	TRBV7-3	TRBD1	ASSLTNRGHEQY
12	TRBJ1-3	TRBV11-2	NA	ASSLTAAENTIY
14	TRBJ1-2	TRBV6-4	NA	ASSPRGSGLVYGYT
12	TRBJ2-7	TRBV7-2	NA	ASSLESVAYEQY
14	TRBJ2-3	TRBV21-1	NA	ASSKESGGSTDTQY
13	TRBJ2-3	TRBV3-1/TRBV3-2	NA	ASSQDIVFGDTQY
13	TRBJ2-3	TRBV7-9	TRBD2	ASERGGRATDTQY
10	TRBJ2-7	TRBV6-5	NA	ASSELENPQY
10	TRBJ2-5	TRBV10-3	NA	AISGQKETQY
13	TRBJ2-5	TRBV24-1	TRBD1	ATSDPTGGYETQY
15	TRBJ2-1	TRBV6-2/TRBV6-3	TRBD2	ASSKGLAGVGTSEQF
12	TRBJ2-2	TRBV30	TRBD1	AGTGQGITGELF
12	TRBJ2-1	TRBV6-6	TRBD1	ASRAGTGGNEQF
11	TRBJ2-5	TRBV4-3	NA	ASSQGTQETQY
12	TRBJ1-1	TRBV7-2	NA	ASSQGQGHTEAF
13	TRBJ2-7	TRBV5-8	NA	ASSLDSQGTYEQY
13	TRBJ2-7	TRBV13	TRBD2	ASSRGLAGSYEQY
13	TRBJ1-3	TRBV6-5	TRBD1	ASRPPTGRGNTIY
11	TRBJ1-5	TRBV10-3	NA	AISEGQNQPQH
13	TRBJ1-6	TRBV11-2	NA	ASSFQGQYNSPLH